These 3 T cell receptor beta chains were sequenced from one sample in a study of blood T cell repertoires in COVID-19. Profiling relied on immunoSEQ multiplex PCR, and the TCRdb table lists in-frame clones only, not all of them. The data show approximately 100,000 clones, less than 90% seen once. Sequencing was done on a sample of peripheral blood. Receptors were obtained from a human donor in a cohort sampled during active COVID-19.

The CDR3 sequence is CASLQGEASNYGYTF. CDR3 in DNA: TGTGCCAGTTTACAGGGGGAAGCTTCTAACTATGGCTACACCTTC. The chain uses TRBV19 and TRBJ1-2; 8 bases agree with TRBD1. After removal of 8 bases from V and 0 bases from J, the junction contained 8 bases not matched to a gene. Germline V gene data show CDR1 as LNHDA and CDR2 as SQIVND (reference sequence). The length of the CDR3 is 15 residues. Variable domain in full (rest from reference TRBV19 and TRBJ1-2): DGGITQSPKYLFRKEGQNVTLSCEQNLNHDAMYWYRQDPGQGLRLIYYSQIVNDFQKGDIAEGYSVSREKKESFPLTVTSAQKNPTAFYLCASLQGEASNYGYTFGSGTRLTVV.

This rearrangement joins TRBV27 to TRBJ2-7, with 8 bases fitting TRBD2. Germline V lookup: CDR1 MNHEY, CDR2 SMNVEV (reference sequence). The CDR3 totals 12 residues. V shed 5 bases and J 6 bases; nucleotides not matched to a gene: 3. For the CDR3, the DNA is TGTGCCAGCAGTCCGCTAGCGGGCGAGCAGTACTTC. Its protein is CASSPLAGEQYF.

The chain joins TRBV10-3 to TRBJ2-5; D might be TRBD2 (7 bases). The CDR3 is 16 amino acids. Germline V gives CDR1 ENHRY, CDR2 SYGVKD. The ends were cut back, 3 bases at V and 5 bases at J, with 19 bases in the middle. The CDR3 bases are TGTGCCATCAGTGACTCCGGACGGGGAGGGGGTGAGACCCAGTACTTC. Amino acids: CAISDSGRGGGETQYF.